This T cell receptor beta chain originates from a study of blood T cell repertoires in COVID-19. Background on the study: Sources were T cells, B-cell-depleted T cells, or PBMCs; the material itself was cDNA or gDNA.

Trimming at V came to 3 bases and at J to 8 bases, leaving 3 bases not matched to a gene. Germline values: CDR1 SGHTA, CDR2 FQGNSA. The CDR3 covers 13 residues. Produced via immunoSEQ multiplex PCR; TCRdb's table is partial and in-frame only. The sample lists 200,000 to 300,000 clones, around 90% occurring once. The receptor's source is a human donor in a cohort sampled during active COVID-19. Source material: peripheral blood. This chain connects TRBV7-2 to TRBJ1-2, with 10 positions matching TRBD1. In nucleotides, the CDR3 is TGTGCCAGCAGCTTGGACAGGGGGGCCGGCTACACCTTC. Translation: CASSLDRGAGYTF.